This TCR beta chain was recorded in a study of Graves' ophthalmopathy and Graves' hyperthyroidism. V was pared by 6 bases and J by 3 bases, with 11 bases of the junction left unmatched. CDR3 length equals 15 residues. The germline V gene encodes CDR1 DFQATT and CDR2 SNEGSKA (reference sequence). As the template, RNA transcripts were used to amplify TCR beta CDR3 regions. HTBI-primed RT-PCR formed the first round, and a multiplex PCR formed the second. One entry per CDR3 protein results from TCRdb running MiXCR on the multiplex PCR reads. The data show around 1,200,000 distinct CDR3 sequences, with roughly two fifths seen just once and approximately 10% held by the top ten.

V is TRBV20-1 and J is TRBJ1-2; 9 positions match TRBD1. This clonotype was sampled from an adult man with Graves' hyperthyroidism. The sequenced sample was peripheral blood or thyroid tissue (not recorded which). The CDR3 region has the DNA TGCAGTGCCAGACTAGCGGGACAGGGAGACTATGGCTACACCTTC. It yields the protein CSARLAGQGDYGYTF.